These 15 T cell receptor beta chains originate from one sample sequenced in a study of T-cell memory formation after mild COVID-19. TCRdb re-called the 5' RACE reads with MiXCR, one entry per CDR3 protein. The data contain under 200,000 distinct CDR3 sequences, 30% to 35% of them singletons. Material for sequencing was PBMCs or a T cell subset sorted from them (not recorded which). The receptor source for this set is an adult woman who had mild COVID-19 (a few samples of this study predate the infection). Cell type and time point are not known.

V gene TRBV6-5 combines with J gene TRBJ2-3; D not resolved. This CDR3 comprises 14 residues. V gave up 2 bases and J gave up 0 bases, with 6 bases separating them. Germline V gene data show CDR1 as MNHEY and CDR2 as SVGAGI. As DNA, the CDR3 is TGTGCCAGCAGTTACCCCGGAAGCACAGATACGCAGTATTTT. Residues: CASSYPGSTDTQYF.

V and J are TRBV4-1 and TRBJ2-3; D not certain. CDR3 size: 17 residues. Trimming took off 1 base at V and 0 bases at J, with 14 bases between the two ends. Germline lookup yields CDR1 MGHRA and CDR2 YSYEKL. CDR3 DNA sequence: TGCGCCAGCAGCCAAGGGTTTGCGGCCTCTAGCACAGATACGCAGTATTTT. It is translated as CASSQGFAASSTDTQYF.

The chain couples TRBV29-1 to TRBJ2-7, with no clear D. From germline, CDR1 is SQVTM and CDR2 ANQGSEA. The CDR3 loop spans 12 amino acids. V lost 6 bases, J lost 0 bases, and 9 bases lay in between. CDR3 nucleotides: TGCAGCGTCCGACGGGCCTCCTACGAGCAGTACTTC. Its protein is CSVRRASYEQYF.

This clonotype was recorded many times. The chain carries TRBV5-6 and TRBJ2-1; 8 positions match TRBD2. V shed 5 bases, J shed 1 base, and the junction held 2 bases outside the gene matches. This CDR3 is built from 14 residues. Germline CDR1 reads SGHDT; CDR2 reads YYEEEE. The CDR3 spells CASSPGGSYNEQFF. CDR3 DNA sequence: TGTGCCAGCAGTCCGGGGGGGTCCTACAATGAGCAGTTCTTC.

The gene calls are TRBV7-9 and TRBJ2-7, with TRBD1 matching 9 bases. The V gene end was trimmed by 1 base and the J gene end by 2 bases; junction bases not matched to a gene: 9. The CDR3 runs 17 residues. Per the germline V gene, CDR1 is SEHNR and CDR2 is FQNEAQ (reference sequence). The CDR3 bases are TGTGCCAGCAGCTTAGTGGGGCGGGACAGGGAGACCTACGAGCAGTACTTC. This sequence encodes CASSLVGRDRETYEQYF. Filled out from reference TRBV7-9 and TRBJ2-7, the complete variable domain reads DTGVSQNPRHKITKRGQNVTFRCDPISEHNRLYWYRQTLGQGPEFLTYFQNEAQLEKSRLLSDRFSAERPKGSFSTLEIQRTEQGDSAMYLCASSLVGRDRETYEQYFGPGTRLTVT.

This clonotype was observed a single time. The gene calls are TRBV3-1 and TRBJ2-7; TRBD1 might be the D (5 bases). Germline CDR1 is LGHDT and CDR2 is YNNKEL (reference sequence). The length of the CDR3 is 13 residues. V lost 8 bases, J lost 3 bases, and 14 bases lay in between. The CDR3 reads CASHGASSYEQYF. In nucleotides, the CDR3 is TGTGCCAGCCATGGGGCCTCCAGCTACGAGCAGTACTTC.

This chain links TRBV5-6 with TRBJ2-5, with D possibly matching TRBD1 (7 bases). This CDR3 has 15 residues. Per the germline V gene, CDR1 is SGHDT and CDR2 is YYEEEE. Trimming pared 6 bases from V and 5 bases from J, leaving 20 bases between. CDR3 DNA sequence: TGTGCCAGCAACTCCGCAGGGGGGCCGAGGGAGACCCAGTACTTC. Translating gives CASNSAGGPRETQYF.

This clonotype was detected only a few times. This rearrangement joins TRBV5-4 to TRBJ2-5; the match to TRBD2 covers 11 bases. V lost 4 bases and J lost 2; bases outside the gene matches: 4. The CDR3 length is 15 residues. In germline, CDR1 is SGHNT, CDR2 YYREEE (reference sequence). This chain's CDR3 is CASSLGTSGQETQYF. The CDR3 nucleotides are TGTGCCAGCAGCCTCGGGACTAGCGGACAAGAGACCCAGTACTTC.

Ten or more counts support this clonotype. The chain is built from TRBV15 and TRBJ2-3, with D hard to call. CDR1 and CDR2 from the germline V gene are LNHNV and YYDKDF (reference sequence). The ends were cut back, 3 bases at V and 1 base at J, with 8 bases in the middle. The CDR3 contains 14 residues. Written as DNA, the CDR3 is TGTGCCACCAGCAGCTCGCCCCGCACAGATACGCAGTATTTT. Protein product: CATSSSPRTDTQYF.

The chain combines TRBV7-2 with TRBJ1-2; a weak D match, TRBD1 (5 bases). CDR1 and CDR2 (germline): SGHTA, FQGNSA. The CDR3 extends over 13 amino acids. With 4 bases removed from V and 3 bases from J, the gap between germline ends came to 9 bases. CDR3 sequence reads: CASSWSRDYGYTF. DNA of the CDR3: TGTGCCAGCAGCTGGAGCAGGGACTATGGCTACACCTTC.

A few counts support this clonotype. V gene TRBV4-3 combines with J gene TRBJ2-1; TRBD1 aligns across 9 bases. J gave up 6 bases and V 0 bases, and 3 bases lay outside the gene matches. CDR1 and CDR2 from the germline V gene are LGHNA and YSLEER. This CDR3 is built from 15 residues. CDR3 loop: CASSQEDRGSNEQFF. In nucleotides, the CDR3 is TGCGCCAGCAGCCAAGAGGACAGGGGATCCAATGAGCAGTTCTTC.

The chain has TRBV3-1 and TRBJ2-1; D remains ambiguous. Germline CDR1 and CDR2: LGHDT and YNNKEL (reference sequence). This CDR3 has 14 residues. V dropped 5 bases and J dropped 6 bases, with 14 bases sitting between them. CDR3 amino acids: CASSSVRVSNEQFF. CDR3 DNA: TGTGCCAGCAGCTCAGTTCGGGTATCCAATGAGCAGTTCTTC.

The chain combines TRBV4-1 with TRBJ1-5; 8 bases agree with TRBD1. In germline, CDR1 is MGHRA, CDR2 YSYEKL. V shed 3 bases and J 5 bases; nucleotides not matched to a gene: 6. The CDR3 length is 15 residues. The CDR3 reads CASSQRTGLHQPQHF. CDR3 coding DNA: TGCGCCAGCAGCCAGAGGACAGGGCTGCATCAGCCCCAGCATTTT.

CDR3 DNA sequence: TGCGCCAGCAGCGTCGACAGGGTCCATGGCTACACCTTC. Translation gives CASSVDRVHGYTF. The chain employs TRBV5-1 and TRBJ1-2; 7 bases match TRBD1. The CDR3 contains 13 residues. Germline loops: CDR1 SGHRS, CDR2 YFSETQ. The ends lost 4 bases at V and 6 bases at J; junction bases unmatched: 6.

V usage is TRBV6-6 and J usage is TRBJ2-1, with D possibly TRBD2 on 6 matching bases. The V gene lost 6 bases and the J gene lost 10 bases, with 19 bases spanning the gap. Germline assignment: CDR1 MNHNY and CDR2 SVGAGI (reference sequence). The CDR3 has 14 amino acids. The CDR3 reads CASSPTGAAGEQFF. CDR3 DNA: TGTGCCAGCAGCCCCACCGGCGCTGCGGGAGAGCAGTTCTTC.